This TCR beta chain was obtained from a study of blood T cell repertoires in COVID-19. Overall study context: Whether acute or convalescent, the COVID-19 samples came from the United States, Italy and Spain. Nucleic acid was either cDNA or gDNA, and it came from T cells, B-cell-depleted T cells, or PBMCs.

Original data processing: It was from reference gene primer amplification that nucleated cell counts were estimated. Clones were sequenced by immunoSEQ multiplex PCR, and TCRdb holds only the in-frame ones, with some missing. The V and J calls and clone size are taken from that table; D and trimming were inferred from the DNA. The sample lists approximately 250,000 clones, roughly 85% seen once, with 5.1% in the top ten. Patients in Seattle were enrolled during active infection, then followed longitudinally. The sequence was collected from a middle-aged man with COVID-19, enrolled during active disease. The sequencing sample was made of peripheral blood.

The CDR3 sequence is CASRTGDNEQFF. CDR3 DNA sequence: TGTGCCAGCAGGACAGGTGACAATGAGCAGTTCTTC. V gene TRBV6-5 combines with J gene TRBJ2-1; D perhaps matches TRBD1 (6 bases). The CDR3 contains 12 residues. Between the trimmed V and J ends, which lost 6 bases and 5 bases, there was a span of 8 bases. Germline-derived CDR1 and CDR2 are MNHEY and SVGAGI.